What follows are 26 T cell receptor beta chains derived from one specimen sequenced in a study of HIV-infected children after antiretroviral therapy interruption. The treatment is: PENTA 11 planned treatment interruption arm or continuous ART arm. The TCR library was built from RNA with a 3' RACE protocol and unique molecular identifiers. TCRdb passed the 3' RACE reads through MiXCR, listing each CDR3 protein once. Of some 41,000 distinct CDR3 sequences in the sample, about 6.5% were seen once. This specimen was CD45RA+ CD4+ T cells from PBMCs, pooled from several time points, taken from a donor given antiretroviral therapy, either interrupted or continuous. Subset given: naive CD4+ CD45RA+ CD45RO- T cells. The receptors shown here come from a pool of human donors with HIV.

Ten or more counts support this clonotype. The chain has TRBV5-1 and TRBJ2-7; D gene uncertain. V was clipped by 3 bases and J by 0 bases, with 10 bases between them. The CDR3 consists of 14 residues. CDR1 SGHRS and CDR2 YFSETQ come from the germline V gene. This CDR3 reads CASSSLSTSYEQYF. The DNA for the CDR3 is TGCGCCAGCAGCTCCCTATCAACCTCCTACGAGCAGTACTTC. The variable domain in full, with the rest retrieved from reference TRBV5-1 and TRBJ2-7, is KAGVTQTPRYLIKTRGQQVTLSCSPISGHRSVSWYQQTPGQGLQFLFEYFSETQRNKGNFPGRFSGRQFSNSRSEMNVSTLELGDSALYLCASSSLSTSYEQYFGPGTRLTVT.

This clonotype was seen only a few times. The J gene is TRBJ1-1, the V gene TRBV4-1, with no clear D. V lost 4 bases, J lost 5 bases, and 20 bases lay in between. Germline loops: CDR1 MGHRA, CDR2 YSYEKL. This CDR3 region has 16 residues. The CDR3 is CASSREGNTLRTEAFF. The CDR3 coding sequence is TGCGCCAGCAGCCGAGAGGGTAACACCCTAAGGACTGAAGCTTTCTTT.

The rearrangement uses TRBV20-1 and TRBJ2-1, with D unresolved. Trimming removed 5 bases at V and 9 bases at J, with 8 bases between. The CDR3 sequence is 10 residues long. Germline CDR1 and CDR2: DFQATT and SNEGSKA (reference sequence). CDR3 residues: CSAWRGEQFF. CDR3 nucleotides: TGCAGTGCTTGGAGAGGTGAGCAGTTCTTC.

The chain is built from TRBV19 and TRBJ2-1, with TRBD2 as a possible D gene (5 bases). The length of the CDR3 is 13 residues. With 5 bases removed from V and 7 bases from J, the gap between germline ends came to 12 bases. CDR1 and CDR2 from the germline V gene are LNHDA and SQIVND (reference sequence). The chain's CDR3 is CASSLLGVNEQFF. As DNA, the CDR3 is TGTGCCAGTAGTTTATTGGGAGTAAATGAGCAGTTCTTC.

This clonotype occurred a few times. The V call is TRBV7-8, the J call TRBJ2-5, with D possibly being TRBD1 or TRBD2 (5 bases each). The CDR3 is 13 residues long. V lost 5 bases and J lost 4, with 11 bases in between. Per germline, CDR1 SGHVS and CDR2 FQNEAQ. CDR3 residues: CASSQRGRETQYF. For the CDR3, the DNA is TGTGCCAGCAGCCAACGGGGCCGAGAGACCCAGTACTTC.

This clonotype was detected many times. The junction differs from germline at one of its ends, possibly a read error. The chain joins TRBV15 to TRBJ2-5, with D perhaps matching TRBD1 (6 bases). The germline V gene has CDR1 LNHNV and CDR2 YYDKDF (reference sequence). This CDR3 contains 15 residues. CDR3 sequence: CASSRENWGQDTQYF. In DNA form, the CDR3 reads TGTGCTAGCAGTAGAGAAAACTGGGGGCAAGACACCCAGTACTTT. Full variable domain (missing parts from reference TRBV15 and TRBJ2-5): DAMVIQNPRYQVTQFGKPVTLSCSQTLNHNVMYWYQQKSSQAPKLLFHYYDKDFNNEADTPDNFQSRRPNTSFCFLDIRSPGLGDTAMYLCASSRENWGQDTQYFGPGTRLLVL.

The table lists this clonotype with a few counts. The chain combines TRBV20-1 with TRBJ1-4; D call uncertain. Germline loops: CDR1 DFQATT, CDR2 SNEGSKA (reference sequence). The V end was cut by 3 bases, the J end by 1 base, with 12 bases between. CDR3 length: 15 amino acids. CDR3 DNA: TGCAGTGCTAGGGACGCGAGGAAAACTAATGAAAAACTGTTTTTT. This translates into CSARDARKTNEKLFF.

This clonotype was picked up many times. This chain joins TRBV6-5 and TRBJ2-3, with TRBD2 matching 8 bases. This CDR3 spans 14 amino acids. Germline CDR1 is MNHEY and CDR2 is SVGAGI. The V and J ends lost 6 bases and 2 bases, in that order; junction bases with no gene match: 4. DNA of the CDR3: TGTGCCAGCAGACTAGCGGCGTACACAGATACGCAGTATTTT. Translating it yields CASRLAAYTDTQYF.

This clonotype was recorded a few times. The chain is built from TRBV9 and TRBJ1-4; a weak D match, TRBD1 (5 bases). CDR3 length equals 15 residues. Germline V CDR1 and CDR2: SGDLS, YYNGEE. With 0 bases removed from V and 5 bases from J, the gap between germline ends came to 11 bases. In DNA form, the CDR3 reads TGTGCCAGCAGCGTAGCACCCAGACAGAATGAAAAACTGTTTTTT. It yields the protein CASSVAPRQNEKLFF.

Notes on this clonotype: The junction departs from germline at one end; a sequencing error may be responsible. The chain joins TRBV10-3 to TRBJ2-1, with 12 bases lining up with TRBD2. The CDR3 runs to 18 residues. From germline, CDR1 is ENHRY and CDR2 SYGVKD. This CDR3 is CASSYLRTSGISYNEQFF. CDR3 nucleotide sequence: TGTGCCAGCAGTTACCTTCGGACTAGCGGGATTTCCTACAATGAGCAGTTCTTC.

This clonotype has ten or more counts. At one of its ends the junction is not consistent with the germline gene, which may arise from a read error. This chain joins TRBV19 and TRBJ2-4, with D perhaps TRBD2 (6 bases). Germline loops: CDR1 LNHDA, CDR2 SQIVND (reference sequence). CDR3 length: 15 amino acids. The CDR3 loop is CASSIDWGDQNTLYF. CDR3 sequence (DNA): TGTGCCAGCAGCATCGACTGGGGGGATCAAAACACCTTGTACTTT.

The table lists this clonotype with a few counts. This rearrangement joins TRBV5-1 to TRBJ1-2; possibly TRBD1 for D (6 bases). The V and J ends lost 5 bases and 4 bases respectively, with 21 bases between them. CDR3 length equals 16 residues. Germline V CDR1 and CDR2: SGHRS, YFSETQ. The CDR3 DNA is TGCGCCAGCAGTTCCCCCGCGGAGGGGGGTGTCTATGGCTACACCTTC. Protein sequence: CASSSPAEGGVYGYTF.

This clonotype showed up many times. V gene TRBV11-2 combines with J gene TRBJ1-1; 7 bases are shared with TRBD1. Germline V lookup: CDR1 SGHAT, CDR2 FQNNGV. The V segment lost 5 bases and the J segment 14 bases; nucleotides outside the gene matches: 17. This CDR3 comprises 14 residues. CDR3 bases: TGTGCCAGCAGCCAAACAGGGGAGGCCACAGAAGTCTTCTTT. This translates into CASSQTGEATEVFF.

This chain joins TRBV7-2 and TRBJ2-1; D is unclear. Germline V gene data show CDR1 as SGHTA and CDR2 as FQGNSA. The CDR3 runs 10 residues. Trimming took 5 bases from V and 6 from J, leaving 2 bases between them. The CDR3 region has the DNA TGTGCCAGCAGCCCCAATGAGCAGTTCTTC. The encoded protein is CASSPNEQFF. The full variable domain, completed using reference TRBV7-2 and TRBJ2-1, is GAGVSQSPSNKVTEKGKDVELRCDPISGHTALYWYRQSLGQGLEFLIYFQGNSAPDKSGLPSDRFSAERTGGSVSTLTIQRTQQEDSAVYLCASSPNEQFFGPGTRLTVL.

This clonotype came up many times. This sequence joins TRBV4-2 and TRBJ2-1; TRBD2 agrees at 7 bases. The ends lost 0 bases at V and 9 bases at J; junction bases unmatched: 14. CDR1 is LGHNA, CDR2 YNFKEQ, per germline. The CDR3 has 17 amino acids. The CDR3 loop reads CASSQDLTSPHLGEQFF. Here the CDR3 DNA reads TGTGCCAGCAGCCAAGATCTGACTAGCCCTCACCTTGGTGAGCAGTTCTTC.

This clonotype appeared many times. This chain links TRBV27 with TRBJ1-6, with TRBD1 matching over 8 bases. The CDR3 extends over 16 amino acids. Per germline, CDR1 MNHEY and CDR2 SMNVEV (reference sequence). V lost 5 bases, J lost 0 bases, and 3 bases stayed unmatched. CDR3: CASSRTGSSYNSPLHF. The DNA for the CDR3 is TGTGCCAGCAGTCGGACAGGGAGCTCCTATAATTCACCCCTCCACTTT.

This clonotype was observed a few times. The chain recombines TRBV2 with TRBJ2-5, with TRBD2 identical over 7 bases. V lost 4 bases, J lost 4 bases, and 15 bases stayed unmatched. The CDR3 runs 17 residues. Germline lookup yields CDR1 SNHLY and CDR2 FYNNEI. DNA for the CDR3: TGTGCCAGCAGTGGTTTAGGGAGGGCGAGGGCAGGAGAGACCCAGTACTTC. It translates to CASSGLGRARAGETQYF.

CDR3 residues: CASSLASLLNTQYF. In nucleotides, the CDR3 is TGTGCCAGCAGTTTGGCCAGCCTCCTTAATACGCAGTATTTT. V gene TRBV28 combines with J gene TRBJ2-3; no reliable D call. Germline V gene sequence: CDR1 MDHEN, CDR2 SYDVKM. Trimming stripped 3 bases from V and 7 bases from J, with 14 bases between. The CDR3 length is 14 residues.

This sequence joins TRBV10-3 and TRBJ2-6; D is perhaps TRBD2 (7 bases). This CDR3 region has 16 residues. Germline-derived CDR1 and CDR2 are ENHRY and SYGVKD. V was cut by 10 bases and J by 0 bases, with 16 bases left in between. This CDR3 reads CATGGPGSSGANVLTF. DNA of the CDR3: TGTGCCACCGGGGGGCCGGGGAGCTCTGGGGCCAACGTCCTGACTTTC.

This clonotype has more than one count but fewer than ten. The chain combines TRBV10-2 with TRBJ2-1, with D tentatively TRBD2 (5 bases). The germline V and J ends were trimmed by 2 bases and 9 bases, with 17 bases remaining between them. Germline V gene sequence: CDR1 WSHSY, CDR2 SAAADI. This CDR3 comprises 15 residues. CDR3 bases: TGCGCCAGCAGTGAGCCCCGGCTAGCCCTACTTGAGCAGTTCTTC. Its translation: CASSEPRLALLEQFF.

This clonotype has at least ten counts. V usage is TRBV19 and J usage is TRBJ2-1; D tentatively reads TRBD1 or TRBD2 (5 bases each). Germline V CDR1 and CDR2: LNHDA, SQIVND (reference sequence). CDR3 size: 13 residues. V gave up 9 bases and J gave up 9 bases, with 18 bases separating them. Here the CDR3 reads CASTPTDYAEQFF. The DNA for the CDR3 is TGTGCCAGCACTCCGACAGACTATGCTGAGCAGTTCTTC.

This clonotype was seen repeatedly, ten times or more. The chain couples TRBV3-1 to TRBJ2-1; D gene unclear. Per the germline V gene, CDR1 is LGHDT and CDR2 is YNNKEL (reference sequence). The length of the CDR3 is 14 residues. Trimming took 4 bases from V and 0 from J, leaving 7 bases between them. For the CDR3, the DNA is TGTGCCAGCAGCCTGGGCAGCTCCTACAATGAGCAGTTCTTC. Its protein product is CASSLGSSYNEQFF.

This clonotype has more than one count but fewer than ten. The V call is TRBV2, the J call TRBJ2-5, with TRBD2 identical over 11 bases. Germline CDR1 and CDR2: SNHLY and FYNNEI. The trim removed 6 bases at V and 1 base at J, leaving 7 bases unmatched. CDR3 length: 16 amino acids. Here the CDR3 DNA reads TGTGCCAGCAGGGGGGGACTAGCGGATATCCAAGAGACCCAGTACTTC. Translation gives CASRGGLADIQETQYF.

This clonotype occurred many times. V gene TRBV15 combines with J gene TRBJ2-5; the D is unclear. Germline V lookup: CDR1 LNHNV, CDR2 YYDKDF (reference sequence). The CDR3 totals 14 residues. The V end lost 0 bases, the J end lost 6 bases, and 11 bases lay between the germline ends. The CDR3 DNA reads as TGTGCCACCAGCAGAGATTCAGTCGGTCAGACCCAGTACTTC. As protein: CATSRDSVGQTQYF. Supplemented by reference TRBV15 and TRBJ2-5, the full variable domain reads DAMVIQNPRYQVTQFGKPVTLSCSQTLNHNVMYWYQQKSSQAPKLLFHYYDKDFNNEADTPDNFQSRRPNTSFCFLDIRSPGLGDTAMYLCATSRDSVGQTQYFGPGTRLLVL.

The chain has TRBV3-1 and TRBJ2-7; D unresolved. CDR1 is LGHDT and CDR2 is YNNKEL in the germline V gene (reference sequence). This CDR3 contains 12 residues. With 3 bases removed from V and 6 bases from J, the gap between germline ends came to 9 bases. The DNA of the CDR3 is TGTGCCAGCAGCCAGGAATTTGGCGAGCAGTACTTC. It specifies CASSQEFGEQYF.

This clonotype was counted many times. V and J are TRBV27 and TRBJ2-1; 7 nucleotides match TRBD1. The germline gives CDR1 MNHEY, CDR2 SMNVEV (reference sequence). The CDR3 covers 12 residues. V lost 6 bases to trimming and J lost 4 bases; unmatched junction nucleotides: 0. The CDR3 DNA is TGTGCCAGCAGGGACAGGTACAATGAGCAGTTCTTC. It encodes CASRDRYNEQFF.